This paragraph reports one TCR beta chain. Its specificity is unknown. UMI-labeled 5' RACE yielded the TRB cDNA libraries. Reanalyzing the 5' RACE reads, TCRdb keeps one entry per CDR3 protein, without DNA. The sample totals approximately 74,000 distinct CDR3 sequences. These data originate in a study of CXCR3-negative and CXCR3-positive naive CD8 T cells. Study outcomes and limitations: CXCR3-positive naive cells had more hydrophobic TRB CDR3s than CXCR3-negative naive cells. Naive CXCR3-positive and CXCR3-negative cells shared TRBV-TRBJ usage; memory cells diverged.

Triplicate sorting captured hundreds of thousands of cells each from every CD8+ T cell subset. Naivety in CD8+ T cells corresponded to a CD45RO-CCR7+CD27+CD95- phenotype. CDR3 size: 12 residues. Germline CDR1 MNHNY, CDR2 SVGAGI (reference sequence). The source is a human donor in good health. Some clones in this sample may be carry-over from other donors' samples. The V gene is TRBV6-6, the J gene TRBJ2-3; TCRdb selects TRBD1, and the lack of DNA leaves this call unchecked. Sequenced: naive CXCR3- CD8+ T cells from blood. Subset indicated: CD45RO-CCR7+CD27+CD95- naive CD8+ T cells lacking CXCR3 (TNR3-). This CDR3 is CASSYPADTQYF.